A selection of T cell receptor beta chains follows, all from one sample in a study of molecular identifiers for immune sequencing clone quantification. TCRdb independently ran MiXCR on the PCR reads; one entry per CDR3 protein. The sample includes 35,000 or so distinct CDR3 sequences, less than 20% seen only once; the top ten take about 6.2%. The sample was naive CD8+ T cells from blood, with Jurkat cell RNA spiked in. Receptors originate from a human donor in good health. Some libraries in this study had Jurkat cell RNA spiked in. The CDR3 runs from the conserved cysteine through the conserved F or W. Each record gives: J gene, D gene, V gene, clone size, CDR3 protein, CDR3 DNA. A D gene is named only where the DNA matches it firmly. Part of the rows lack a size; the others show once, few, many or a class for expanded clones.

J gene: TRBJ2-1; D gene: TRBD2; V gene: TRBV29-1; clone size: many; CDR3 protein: CSAQGTSGRNNEQFF; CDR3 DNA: TGCAGCGCTCAGGGGACTAGCGGGAGGAACAATGAGCAGTTCTTC
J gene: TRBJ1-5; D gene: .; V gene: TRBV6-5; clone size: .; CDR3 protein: CASSYGPYGNQPQHF; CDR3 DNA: TGTGCCAGCAGTTACGGACCTTATGGCAATCAGCCCCAGCATTTT
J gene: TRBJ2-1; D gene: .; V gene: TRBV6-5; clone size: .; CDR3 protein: CASRNHNEQFF; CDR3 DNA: TGTGCCAGCAGAAACCACAATGAGCAGTTCTTC
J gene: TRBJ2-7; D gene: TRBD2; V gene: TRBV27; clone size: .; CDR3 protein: CASSLSLSGSGEQYF; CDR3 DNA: TGTGCCAGCAGTTTATCGCTCAGCGGGAGCGGGGAGCAGTACTTC
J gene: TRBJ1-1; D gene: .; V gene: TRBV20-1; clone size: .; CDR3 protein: CSARDRRMDTEAFF; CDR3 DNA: TGCAGTGCTAGAGATAGGAGAATGGACACTGAAGCTTTCTTT
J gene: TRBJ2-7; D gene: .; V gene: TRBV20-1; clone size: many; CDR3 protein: CSARGGTTYEQYF; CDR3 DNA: TGCAGTGCTAGAGGAGGGACCACCTACGAGCAGTACTTC
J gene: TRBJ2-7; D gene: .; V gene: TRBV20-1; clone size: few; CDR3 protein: CSATGGAYEQYF; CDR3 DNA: TGCAGTGCAACTGGGGGAGCCTACGAGCAGTACTTC
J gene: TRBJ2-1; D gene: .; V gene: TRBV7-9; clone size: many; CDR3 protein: CASSSGAVEQFF; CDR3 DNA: TGTGCCAGCAGCTCCGGGGCGGTCGAGCAGTTCTTC
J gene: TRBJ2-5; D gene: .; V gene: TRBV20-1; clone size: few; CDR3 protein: CSAAVPWAQETQYF; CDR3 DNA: TGCAGTGCTGCAGTCCCTTGGGCCCAAGAGACCCAGTACTTC
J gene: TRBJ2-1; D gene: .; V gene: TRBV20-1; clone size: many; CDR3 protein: CSARGRGTRYNEQFF; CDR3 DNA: TGCAGTGCTAGAGGACGAGGGACCAGATACAATGAGCAGTTCTTC
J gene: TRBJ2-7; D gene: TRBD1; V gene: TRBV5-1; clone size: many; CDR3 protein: CASSFGSGTGGGEQYF; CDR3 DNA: TGCGCCAGCAGCTTTGGATCTGGGACAGGGGGTGGTGAGCAGTACTTC
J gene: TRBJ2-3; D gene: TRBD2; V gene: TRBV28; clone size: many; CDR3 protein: CASSSGLAGGPDTQYF; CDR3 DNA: TGTGCCAGCAGTTCGGGACTAGCGGGAGGGCCAGATACGCAGTATTTT
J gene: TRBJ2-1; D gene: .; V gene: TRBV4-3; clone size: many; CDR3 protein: CASSQGVSYNEQFF; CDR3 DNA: TGCGCCAGCAGCCAAGGGGTCAGCTACAATGAGCAGTTCTTC
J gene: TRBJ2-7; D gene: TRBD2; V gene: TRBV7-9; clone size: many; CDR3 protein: CASRPGLAGGFEQYF; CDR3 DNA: TGTGCCAGCAGACCGGGACTAGCGGGAGGCTTTGAGCAGTACTTC
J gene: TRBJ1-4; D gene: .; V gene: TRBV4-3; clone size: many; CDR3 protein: CASSQGFTINEKLFF; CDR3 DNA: TGCGCCAGCAGCCAAGGGTTCACGATTAATGAAAAACTGTTTTTT
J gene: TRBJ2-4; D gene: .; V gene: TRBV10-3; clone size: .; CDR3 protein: CAISESGTAKNIQYF; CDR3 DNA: TGTGCCATCAGTGAGTCTGGGACAGCCAAAAACATTCAGTACTTC
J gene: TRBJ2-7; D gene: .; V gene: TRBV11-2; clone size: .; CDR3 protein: CASSLSLSGEQYF; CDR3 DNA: TGTGCCAGCAGCTTATCCCTCTCGGGGGAGCAGTACTTC
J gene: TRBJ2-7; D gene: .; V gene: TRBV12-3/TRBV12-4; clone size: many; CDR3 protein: CASSYTAYEQYF; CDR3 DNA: TGTGCCAGCAGTTATACAGCCTACGAGCAGTACTTC
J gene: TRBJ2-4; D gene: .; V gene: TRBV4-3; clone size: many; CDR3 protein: CASSQVDEDIQYF; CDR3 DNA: TGCGCCAGCAGCCAAGTGGACGAGGACATTCAGTACTTC
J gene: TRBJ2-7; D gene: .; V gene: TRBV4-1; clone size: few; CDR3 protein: CASSLGGSGSYEQYF; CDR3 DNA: TGCGCCAGCAGCCTCGGGGGCTCAGGATCCTACGAGCAGTACTTC
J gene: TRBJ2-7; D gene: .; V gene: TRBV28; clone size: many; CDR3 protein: CATRGSSGLWDEQYF; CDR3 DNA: TGTGCCACCAGGGGCTCTAGCGGCCTCTGGGACGAGCAGTACTTC
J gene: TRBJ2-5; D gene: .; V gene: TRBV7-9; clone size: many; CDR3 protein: CASSPGTLKETQYF; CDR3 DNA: TGTGCCAGCAGCCCCGGGACTTTAAAAGAGACCCAGTACTTC
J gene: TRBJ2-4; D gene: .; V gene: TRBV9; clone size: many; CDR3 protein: CASSSTGDIQYF; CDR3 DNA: TGTGCCAGCAGCTCCACGGGAGACATTCAGTACTTC
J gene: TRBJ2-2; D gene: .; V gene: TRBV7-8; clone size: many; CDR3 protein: CASSIREAPPGELFF; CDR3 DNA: TGTGCCAGCAGCATTCGTGAGGCACCACCCGGGGAGCTGTTTTTT
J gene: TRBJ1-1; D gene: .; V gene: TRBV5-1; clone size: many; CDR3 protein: CASSPGQITDTEAFF; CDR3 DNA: TGCGCCAGCAGCCCGGGACAAATCACTGACACTGAAGCTTTCTTT
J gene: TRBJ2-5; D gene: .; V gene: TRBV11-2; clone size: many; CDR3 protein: CASSSYDSSVETQYF; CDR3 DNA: TGTGCCAGCAGCTCATACGACAGTTCCGTAGAGACCCAGTACTTC
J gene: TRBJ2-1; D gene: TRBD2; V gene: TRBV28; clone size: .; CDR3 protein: CASSFLLAGYEQFF; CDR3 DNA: TGTGCCAGCAGTTTCCTTCTAGCGGGATATGAGCAGTTCTTC
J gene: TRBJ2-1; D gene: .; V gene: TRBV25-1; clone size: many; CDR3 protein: CASSEYGRAFNEQFF; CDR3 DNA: TGTGCCAGCAGTGAATACGGGAGAGCGTTCAATGAGCAGTTCTTC
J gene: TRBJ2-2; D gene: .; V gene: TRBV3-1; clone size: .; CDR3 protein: CTSSPLRYAGELFF; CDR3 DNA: TGTACCAGCAGCCCCTTAAGATACGCCGGGGAGCTGTTTTTT
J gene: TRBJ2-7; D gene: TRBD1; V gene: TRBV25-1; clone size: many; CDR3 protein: CASRGTDPPYEQYF; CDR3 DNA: TGTGCCAGCAGAGGGACAGACCCCCCCTACGAGCAGTACTTC
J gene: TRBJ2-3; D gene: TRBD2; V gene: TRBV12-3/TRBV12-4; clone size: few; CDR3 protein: CASSGVPSGGDTQYF; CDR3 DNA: TGTGCCAGCAGTGGGGTCCCTAGCGGCGGCGATACGCAGTATTTT
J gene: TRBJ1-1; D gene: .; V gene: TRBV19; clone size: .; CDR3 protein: CASQAGSWNTEAFF; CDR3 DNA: TGTGCCTCTCAGGCCGGCAGCTGGAACACTGAAGCTTTCTTT
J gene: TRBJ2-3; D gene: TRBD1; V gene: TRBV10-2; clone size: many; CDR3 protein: CASSESTGVGYTDTQYF; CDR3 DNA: TGCGCCAGCAGTGAGTCGACAGGGGTGGGCTACACAGATACGCAGTATTTT
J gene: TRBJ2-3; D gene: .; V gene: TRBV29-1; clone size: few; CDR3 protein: CSVRGADTQYF; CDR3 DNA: TGCAGCGTTCGGGGCGCAGATACGCAGTATTTT
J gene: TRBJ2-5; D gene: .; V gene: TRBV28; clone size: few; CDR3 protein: CASSFAGSVPQETQYF; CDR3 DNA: TGTGCCAGCAGTTTTGCAGGGTCTGTCCCCCAAGAGACCCAGTACTTC
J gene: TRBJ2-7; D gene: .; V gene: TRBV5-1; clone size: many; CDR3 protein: CASSHDLAYEQYF; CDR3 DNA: TGCGCCAGCAGCCACGACCTCGCCTACGAGCAGTACTTC
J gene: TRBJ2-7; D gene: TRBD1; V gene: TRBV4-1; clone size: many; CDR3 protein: CASSHPGQGVSYEQYF; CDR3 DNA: TGCGCCAGCAGCCATCCCGGACAGGGGGTTTCCTACGAGCAGTACTTC